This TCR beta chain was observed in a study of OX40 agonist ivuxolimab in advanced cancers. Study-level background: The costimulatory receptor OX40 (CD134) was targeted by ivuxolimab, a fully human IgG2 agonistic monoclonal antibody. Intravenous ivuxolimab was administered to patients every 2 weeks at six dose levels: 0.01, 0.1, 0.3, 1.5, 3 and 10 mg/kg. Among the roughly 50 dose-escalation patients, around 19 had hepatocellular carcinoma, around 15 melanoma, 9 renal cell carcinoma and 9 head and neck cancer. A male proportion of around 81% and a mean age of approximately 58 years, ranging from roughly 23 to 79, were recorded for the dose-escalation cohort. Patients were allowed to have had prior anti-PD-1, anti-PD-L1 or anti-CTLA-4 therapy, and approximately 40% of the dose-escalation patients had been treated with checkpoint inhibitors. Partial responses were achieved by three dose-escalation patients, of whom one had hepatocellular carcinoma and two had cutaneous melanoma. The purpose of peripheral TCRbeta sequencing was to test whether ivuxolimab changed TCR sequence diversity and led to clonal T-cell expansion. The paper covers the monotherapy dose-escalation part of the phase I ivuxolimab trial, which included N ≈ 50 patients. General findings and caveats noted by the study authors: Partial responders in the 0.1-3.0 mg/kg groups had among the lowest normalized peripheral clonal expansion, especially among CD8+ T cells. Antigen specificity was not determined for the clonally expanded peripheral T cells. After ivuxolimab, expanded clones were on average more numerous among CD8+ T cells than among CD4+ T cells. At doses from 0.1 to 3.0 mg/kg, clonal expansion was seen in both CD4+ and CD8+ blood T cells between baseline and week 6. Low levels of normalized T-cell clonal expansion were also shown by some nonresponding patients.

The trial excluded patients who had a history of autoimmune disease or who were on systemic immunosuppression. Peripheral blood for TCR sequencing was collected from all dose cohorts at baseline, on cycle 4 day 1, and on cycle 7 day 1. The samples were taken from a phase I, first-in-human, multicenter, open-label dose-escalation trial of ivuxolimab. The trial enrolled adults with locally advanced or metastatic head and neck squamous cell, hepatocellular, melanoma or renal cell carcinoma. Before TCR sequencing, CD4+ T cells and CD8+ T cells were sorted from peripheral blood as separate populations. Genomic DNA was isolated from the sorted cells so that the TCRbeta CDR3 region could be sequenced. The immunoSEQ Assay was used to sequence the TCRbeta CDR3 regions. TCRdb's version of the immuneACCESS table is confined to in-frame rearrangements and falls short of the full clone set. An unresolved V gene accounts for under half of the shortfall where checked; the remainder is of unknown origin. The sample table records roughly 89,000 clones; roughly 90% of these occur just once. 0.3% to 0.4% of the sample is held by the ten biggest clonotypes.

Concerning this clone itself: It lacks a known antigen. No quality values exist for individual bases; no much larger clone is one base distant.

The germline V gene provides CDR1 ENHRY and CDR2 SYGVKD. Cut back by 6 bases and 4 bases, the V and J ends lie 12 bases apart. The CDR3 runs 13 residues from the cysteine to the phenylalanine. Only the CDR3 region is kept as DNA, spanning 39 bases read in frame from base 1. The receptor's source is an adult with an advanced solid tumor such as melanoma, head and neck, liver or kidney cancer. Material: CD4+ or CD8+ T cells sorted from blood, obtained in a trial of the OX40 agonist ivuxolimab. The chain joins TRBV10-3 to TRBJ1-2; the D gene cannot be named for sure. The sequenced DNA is TGTGCCATCAGATCCAGCAGTCGCTATGGCTACACCTTC. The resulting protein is CAIRSSSRYGYTF.